Only a few counts were recorded for the clone carrying this T cell receptor (beta chain). What it binds is unknown. This sample is part of a study of neurological immune-mediated disorders. Study-wide results and caveats: Multiple sclerosis was found to have the least TCR clonal expansion, below healthy controls, and HTLV-1-associated myelopathy the most.

V was shortened by 5 bases and J by 6 bases, with 16 bases between the two germline ends. The CDR3 is 15 residues long. TCRdb reprocessed the 5' RACE reads with MiXCR, giving one entry per CDR3 protein. Seen here are roughly 4,000 distinct CDR3 sequences, approximately 32% observed once, and the top ten hold 40% to 45%. The sequence came from a man aged 50 or older with HTLV-1-associated myelopathy (HAM/TSP). This chain joins TRBV12-3 or TRBV12-4 and TRBJ2-2; TRBD1 is a possible D gene (5 bases). The sample consisted of CD8+ T cells from blood. Here the CDR3 reads CASSDLTGFSGELFF. In nucleotides, the CDR3 is TGTGCCAGCAGTGATCTTACAGGATTTTCCGGGGAGCTGTTTTTT.